The 12 T cell receptor beta chains below were found in one sample sequenced in a study of shared clonotypes between healthy human individuals (TCRdb year 2020). Receptors were amplified or captured by the immunoSEQ multiplex PCR assay. TCRdb limited this immuneACCESS table to in-frame rearrangements with V and J called. A share of clones is missing; checked studies link under half to unresolved V genes, and the rest is unexplained. The sample has some 200,000 clones on record, just under 95% of them singletons. The top ten clones comprise around 0.067% of the sample. The material sequenced was naive CD4+ T cells sorted from blood. The cell subset or site label of this sample denotes: CD45RA+ positively selected. The origin of the receptors is a woman between 25 and 40 years old in good health.

The chain employs TRBV28 and TRBJ2-5; 7 positions agree with TRBD2. The J call may be in error: the DNA end matches TRBJ2-7 better. The CDR3 runs 14 residues. CDR1 is MDHEN, CDR2 SYDVKM, per germline. CDR3 region: CASSLFSGGAEQYF. CDR3 coding DNA: TGTGCCAGCAGTTTATTTTCGGGAGGCGCCGAGCAGTACTTC.

In the case of this clone: A read error may account for a junction end that differs from germline. The chain combines TRBV29-1 with TRBJ1-1, with TRBD1 matching 9 bases. Per the germline V gene, CDR1 is SQVTM and CDR2 is ANQGSEA. This CDR3 is 15 amino acids long. CDR3 sequence (DNA): TGCAGCGTTGTCCCGGGACAGGGATTGAAGACTGAAGCTTTCTTT. It specifies CSVVPGQGLKTEAFF.

This chain joins TRBV11-2 and TRBJ1-2, with no clear D. V was shortened by 7 bases and J by 0 bases, with 15 bases between the two germline ends. Per germline, CDR1 SGHAT and CDR2 FQNNGV. There are 15 residues in the CDR3. DNA for the CDR3: TGTGCCAGCACCCCCTTCCCCCTAGCTAACTATGGCTACACCTTC. Amino acids: CASTPFPLANYGYTF.

The J gene is TRBJ1-2, the V gene TRBV28, with D perhaps TRBD1 (6 bases). The V end lost 6 bases, the J end lost 7 bases, and 15 bases lay between the germline ends. The germline V gene has CDR1 MDHEN and CDR2 SYDVKM. The CDR3 runs to 13 residues. The CDR3 sequence is CASSLQGLGGYTF. In DNA form, the CDR3 reads TGTGCCAGCAGCCTACAGGGTCTAGGTGGCTACACCTTC.

V is TRBV4-1 and J is TRBJ2-2; 14 nucleotides match TRBD2. With V trimmed by 5 bases and J by 8 bases, 1 base remained unmatched. The V gene's germline CDR1 is MGHRA and CDR2 YSYEKL. The CDR3 is 14 residues long. CDR3 coding DNA: TGCGCCAGCAGCGGGACTAGCGGGAGAGGGGAGCTGTTTTTT. It is translated as CASSGTSGRGELFF.

The chain recombines TRBV28 with TRBJ2-7; D call uncertain. The CDR3 has 12 amino acids. The germline V gene has CDR1 MDHEN and CDR2 SYDVKM. Trimming removed 6 bases from V and 5 bases from J, with 11 bases in between. CDR3 in amino acids: CASRQRPDEQYF. Here the CDR3 DNA reads TGTGCCAGCAGACAACGGCCGGACGAGCAGTACTTC.

The chain carries TRBV6-5 and TRBJ2-5; 8 nucleotides agree with TRBD2. The end of the DNA is better explained by TRBJ2-7, so the J call may be wrong. The CDR3 covers 15 residues. Germline-derived CDR1 and CDR2 are MNHEY and SVGAGI. As DNA, the CDR3 is TGTGCCAGCAGTTACCGTAGCGGGATCTCCTACGAGCAGTACTTC. As protein: CASSYRSGISYEQYF.

The chain has TRBV6-6 and TRBJ1-5; D is unresolved. Per the germline V gene, CDR1 is MNHNY and CDR2 is SVGAGI (reference sequence). The CDR3 spans 12 residues. V dropped 5 bases and J dropped 6 bases, with 8 bases sitting between them. The CDR3 spells CASSRGGQPQHF. The CDR3 DNA reads as TGTGCCAGCAGTCGCGGAGGTCAGCCCCAGCATTTT.

This clone was seen just once. The V and J genes are TRBV7-3 and TRBJ2-7; 9 bases are a match to TRBD2. The J segment lost 6 bases and the V segment lost 3 bases, leaving 6 bases of the junction unmatched. The CDR3 is made up of 14 amino acids. Germline CDR1 reads SGHTA; CDR2 reads FQGTGA. CDR3 in amino acids: CASSLDSGSSEQYF. Written as DNA, the CDR3 is TGTGCCAGCAGCTTGGATAGCGGGAGCTCCGAGCAGTACTTC.

J is TRBJ2-5 and V is TRBV28; D perhaps matches TRBD2 (5 bases). The J call may be wrong; the DNA end is better matched by TRBJ2-7. The CDR3 sequence is 13 residues long. The germline V gene has CDR1 MDHEN and CDR2 SYDVKM. The CDR3 loop is CATSLGVRYEQYF. The CDR3 DNA reads as TGTGCCACTTCTCTCGGGGTTCGGTACGAGCAGTACTTC.

The chain joins TRBV6-5 to TRBJ1-2; D remains ambiguous. CDR1 MNHEY and CDR2 SVGAGI come from the germline V gene. V lost 0 bases to trimming and J lost 2 bases, with 10 bases between them. CDR3 length: 15 residues. In DNA, the CDR3 is TGTGCCAGCAGTTACTCTCCGGACGGAAACTATGGCTACACCTTC. Its translation: CASSYSPDGNYGYTF.

The chain is built from TRBV29-1 and TRBJ2-2; D gene ambiguous. CDR1 and CDR2 (germline): SQVTM, ANQGSEA. Trimming removed 7 bases at V and 4 bases at J, with 13 bases between. This CDR3 spans 13 amino acids. The CDR3 here is CSAGDFPTGELFF. DNA for the CDR3: TGCAGCGCCGGAGACTTCCCCACCGGGGAGCTGTTTTTT.